This TCR beta chain was sequenced in a study of beta chain features in type 1 diabetes. Of the isolated RNA, all was reverse transcribed, and so the sequenced material was expressed TCRB transcripts. Clones were sequenced by immunoSEQ multiplex PCR, and TCRdb holds only the in-frame ones, with some missing. The data hold some 150,000 clones, with 6.9% observed a single time. Germline CDR1 is SNHLY and CDR2 is FYNNEI. V lost 8 bases, J lost 3 bases, and 4 bases stayed unmatched. The CDR3 totals 14 residues. The sequencing input was central memory CD4+ T cells from blood. The source of this sequence is a woman in her twenties or thirties in good health. The V gene is TRBV2, the J gene TRBJ2-3, with TRBD2 matching 11 bases. CDR3 region: CASGSSGRTDTQYF. The CDR3 DNA sequence: TGTGCCAGCGGTTCTAGCGGGAGGACAGATACGCAGTATTTT.